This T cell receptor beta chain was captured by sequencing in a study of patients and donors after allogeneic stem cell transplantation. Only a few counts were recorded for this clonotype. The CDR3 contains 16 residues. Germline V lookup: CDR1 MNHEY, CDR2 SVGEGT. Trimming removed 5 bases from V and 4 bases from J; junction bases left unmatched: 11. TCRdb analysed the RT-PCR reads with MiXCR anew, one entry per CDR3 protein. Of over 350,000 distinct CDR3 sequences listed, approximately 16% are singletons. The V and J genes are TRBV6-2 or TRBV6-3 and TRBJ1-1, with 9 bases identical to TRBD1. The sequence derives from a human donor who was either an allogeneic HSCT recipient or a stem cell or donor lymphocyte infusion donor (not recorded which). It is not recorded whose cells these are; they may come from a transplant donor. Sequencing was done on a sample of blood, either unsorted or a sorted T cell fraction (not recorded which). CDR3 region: CASSPGTGKGSTEAFF. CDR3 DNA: TGTGCCAGCAGTCCCGGGACAGGGAAGGGTAGCACTGAAGCTTTCTTT.